Reported below is one T cell receptor (beta chain). Germline CDR1 is LNHNV and CDR2 is YYDKDF (reference sequence). This CDR3 is built from 14 residues. After removal of 8 bases from V and 9 bases from J, the junction contained 13 bases not matched to a gene. TCRdb's table, derived via immunoSEQ multiplex PCR, lists solely in-frame clones and lacks some. The sample lists around 150,000 clones, approximately 81% occurring once. This record comes from a study of blood T cell repertoires in COVID-19. The chain uses TRBV15 and TRBJ1-5, with 7 positions matching TRBD1. This sequence was found in a man in his forties or fifties with acute or convalescent COVID-19. The sequenced sample consisted of peripheral blood. The CDR3 spells CATAGQQGRGPQHF. DNA of the CDR3: TGTGCCACCGCGGGACAACAGGGGCGGGGGCCCCAGCATTTT.